What follows are 19 T cell receptor beta chains derived from one specimen sequenced in a study of T cell changes during pregnancy in multiple sclerosis. Assay: immunoSEQ multiplex PCR; the TCRdb copy retains only in-frame clones and omits some. The sample shows about 76,000 clones, about 95% of them seen only once. Sequencing used peripheral blood, obtained in the third trimester of pregnancy. The receptors come from a female donor with multiple sclerosis, enrolled in a pregnancy study.

CDR3 nucleotide sequence: TGTGCCAGCAGTCGCCGACAGGGGGCGAACACCGGGGAGCTGTTTTTT. Its protein is CASSRRQGANTGELFF. This chain joins TRBV27 and TRBJ2-2; 9 positions match TRBD1. CDR3 size: 16 residues. After removal of 5 bases from V and 0 bases from J, the junction contained 4 bases not matched to a gene. CDR1 MNHEY and CDR2 SMNVEV come from the germline V gene (reference sequence).

The chain combines TRBV25-1 with TRBJ1-3, with 7 nucleotides matching TRBD1. Trimming took 8 bases from V and 1 from J; bases not matched to a gene: 2. CDR3 length equals 13 residues. Germline V gene sequence: CDR1 MGHDK, CDR2 SYGVNS. CDR3 nucleotides: TGTGCCAGCGAGACAGGGTCTGGAAACACCATATATTTT. It specifies CASETGSGNTIYF.

This chain uses TRBV6-6 with TRBJ1-5, with 7 bases lining up with TRBD1. The CDR3 runs 16 residues. Germline V gene sequence: CDR1 MNHNY, CDR2 SVGAGI (reference sequence). The V and J ends lost 0 bases and 15 bases, in that order; junction bases with no gene match: 17. CDR3 region: CASSYSPRDSSFGGHF. CDR3 coding DNA: TGTGCCAGCAGTTACTCTCCTCGGGACAGTTCTTTTGGGGGGCATTTT.

The J gene is TRBJ1-1, the V gene TRBV5-6, with D unresolved. V lost 4 bases and J 1 base, leaving 8 bases between the germline ends. This CDR3 has 13 residues. In germline, CDR1 is SGHDT, CDR2 YYEEEE. The CDR3: CASSLPTNTEAFF. The CDR3 DNA follows: TGTGCCAGCAGCCTACCAACGAACACTGAAGCTTTCTTT.

This clone appeared a single time. The rearrangement joins TRBV2 to TRBJ1-6, with TRBD1 matching over 9 bases. J was trimmed by 8 bases and V by 6 bases; bases with no gene match: 5. This CDR3 spans 14 amino acids. Germline V lookup: CDR1 SNHLY, CDR2 FYNNEI. CDR3 in amino acids: CASSYTGGDSPLHF. In DNA form, the CDR3 reads TGTGCCAGCAGCTACACAGGGGGCGATTCACCCCTCCACTTT.

V and J are TRBV29-1 and TRBJ2-7; TRBD1 aligns across 9 bases. This CDR3 spans 13 amino acids. V trimming: 8 bases; J trimming: 4 bases; junction bases outside the gene matches: 9. Germline V gives CDR1 SQVTM, CDR2 ANQGSEA. This CDR3 is CSYTGGARYEQYF. The CDR3, as DNA: TGCAGCTACACAGGGGGCGCTCGGTACGAGCAGTACTTC.

The chain uses TRBV6-5 and TRBJ1-3; D not certain. This CDR3 has 13 amino acids. Germline values: CDR1 MNHEY, CDR2 SVGAGI. V was pared by 6 bases and J by 4 bases, with 10 bases between. The CDR3 nucleotides are TGTGCCAGCAGCGTCGTCCTAGGAAACACCATATATTTT. Translation: CASSVVLGNTIYF.

V gene TRBV9 combines with J gene TRBJ2-2, with 10 nucleotides matching TRBD2. Germline values: CDR1 SGDLS, CDR2 YYNGEE. The junction had 6 bases not matched to a gene; V was cut back by 4 bases and J by 0 bases. The CDR3 is made up of 17 amino acids. CDR3 region: CASSPRSGGANTGELFF. The DNA for the CDR3 is TGTGCCAGCAGCCCTAGAAGCGGGGGGGCGAACACCGGGGAGCTGTTTTTT.

The chain links TRBV2 to TRBJ1-1, with 7 bases matching TRBD1. Germline loops: CDR1 SNHLY, CDR2 FYNNEI. CDR3 length equals 18 residues. The V and J ends lost 4 bases and 2 bases, in that order; junction bases with no gene match: 16. CDR3 DNA: TGTGCCAGCAGTGGGACTTCAGGGGGTGTGTTGGTTAACACTGAAGCTTTCTTT. Its translation: CASSGTSGGVLVNTEAFF.

The sample holds one count of this clone. The rearrangement uses TRBV6-5 and TRBJ1-1; D gene uncertain. CDR3 length: 14 amino acids. Germline-derived CDR1 and CDR2 are MNHEY and SVGAGI. V lost 8 bases to trimming and J lost 2 bases, with 15 bases between them. CDR3 DNA sequence: TGTGCCAGCTATCCGGGAGGGTTCAACACTGAAGCTTTCTTT. Encoded protein: CASYPGGFNTEAFF.

The CDR3 spells CASSFEGNEQFF. DNA for the CDR3: TGTGCCAGCAGCTTTGAGGGAAATGAGCAGTTCTTC. This rearrangement joins TRBV5-5 to TRBJ2-1; possibly TRBD2 for D (5 bases). The CDR3 length is 12 residues. Germline lookup yields CDR1 SGHKS and CDR2 YYEKEE (reference sequence). V shed 2 bases and J shed 7 bases, with 7 bases lying between them. Based on the CDR3 plus reference TRBV5-5 and TRBJ2-1, the full variable domain is DAGVTQSPTHLIKTRGQQVTLRCSPISGHKSVSWYQQVLGQGPQFIFQYYEKEERGRGNFPDRFSARQFPNYSSELNVNALLLGDSALYLCASSFEGNEQFFGPGTRLTVL.

The chain joins TRBV29-1 to TRBJ1-2; D unresolved. The CDR3 contains 10 residues. Trimming took 2 bases from V and 8 from J, leaving 6 bases between them. Per the germline V gene, CDR1 is SQVTM and CDR2 is ANQGSEA. In DNA form, the CDR3 reads TGCAGCGTTGAAAGCCTAGGCTACACCTTC. Encoded protein: CSVESLGYTF.

This clone appeared a few times. The chain employs TRBV6-5 and TRBJ2-4; 7 bases are a match to TRBD1. Germline trimming cut 6 bases from V and 2 bases from J; bases unmatched to any gene: 4. The CDR3 has 14 amino acids. Germline CDR1 is MNHEY and CDR2 is SVGAGI. The CDR3 DNA reads TGTGCCAGCAGCCCGACAGGGCCCAAAAACATTCAGTACTTC. This encodes CASSPTGPKNIQYF.

The chain has TRBV7-2 and TRBJ1-1, with TRBD1 matching 7 bases. In germline, CDR1 is SGHTA, CDR2 FQGNSA. The V segment lost 5 bases and the J segment 3 bases; nucleotides outside the gene matches: 9. The CDR3 is made up of 15 amino acids. The CDR3 spells CASSGPGQIHTEAFF. Written as DNA, the CDR3 is TGTGCCAGCAGCGGACCGGGACAGATACACACTGAAGCTTTCTTT.

The chain uses TRBV18 and TRBJ2-1, with TRBD2 matching 7 bases. V lost 3 bases, J lost 5 bases, and 4 bases stayed unmatched. CDR3 length: 14 residues. The germline CDR1 and CDR2 sequences are KGHSH and LQKENI. CDR3: CASSPRGVDNEQFF. Written as DNA, the CDR3 is TGTGCCAGCTCACCTCGGGGGGTCGACAATGAGCAGTTCTTC.

This sequence joins TRBV7-3 and TRBJ2-3, with 8 nucleotides matching TRBD2. The ends lost 5 bases at V and 0 bases at J; junction bases unmatched: 13. The germline CDR1 and CDR2 sequences are SGHTA and FQGTGA. The length of the CDR3 is 18 residues. The CDR3 region is CASSPAGDGGVSTDTQYF. The CDR3 nucleotides read TGTGCCAGCAGCCCCGCGGGGGACGGGGGGGTGAGCACAGATACGCAGTATTTT.

This sequence joins TRBV7-9 and TRBJ2-7; maybe TRBD2 (5 bases). Germline V gene data show CDR1 as SEHNR and CDR2 as FQNEAQ (reference sequence). Trimming left V 3 bases short and J 0 bases short, with 9 bases between. CDR3 length: 14 amino acids. The CDR3 DNA follows: TGTGCCAGCAGCTTCCGGGATAACTCCTACGAGCAGTACTTC. It specifies CASSFRDNSYEQYF.

The chain employs TRBV5-4 and TRBJ1-3; tentative D call: TRBD1 (5 bases). V gave up 0 bases and J gave up 1 base, with 14 bases separating them. In germline, CDR1 is SGHNT, CDR2 YYREEE (reference sequence). The CDR3 length is 17 residues. CDR3 bases: TGTGCCAGCAGCTTGGCCGGTGCAGGGAGGTCTGGAAACACCATATATTTT. Amino acids: CASSLAGAGRSGNTIYF.

The chain couples TRBV30 to TRBJ1-2; the D gene is possibly TRBD1 (5 bases). The CDR3 spans 14 residues. Germline lookup yields CDR1 GTSNPN and CDR2 SVGIG (reference sequence). V was clipped by 5 bases and J by 2 bases, with 15 bases between them. CDR3 DNA sequence: TGTGCCTGGGTGGGGGGACCGTCCAACTATGGCTACACCTTC. This encodes CAWVGGPSNYGYTF.